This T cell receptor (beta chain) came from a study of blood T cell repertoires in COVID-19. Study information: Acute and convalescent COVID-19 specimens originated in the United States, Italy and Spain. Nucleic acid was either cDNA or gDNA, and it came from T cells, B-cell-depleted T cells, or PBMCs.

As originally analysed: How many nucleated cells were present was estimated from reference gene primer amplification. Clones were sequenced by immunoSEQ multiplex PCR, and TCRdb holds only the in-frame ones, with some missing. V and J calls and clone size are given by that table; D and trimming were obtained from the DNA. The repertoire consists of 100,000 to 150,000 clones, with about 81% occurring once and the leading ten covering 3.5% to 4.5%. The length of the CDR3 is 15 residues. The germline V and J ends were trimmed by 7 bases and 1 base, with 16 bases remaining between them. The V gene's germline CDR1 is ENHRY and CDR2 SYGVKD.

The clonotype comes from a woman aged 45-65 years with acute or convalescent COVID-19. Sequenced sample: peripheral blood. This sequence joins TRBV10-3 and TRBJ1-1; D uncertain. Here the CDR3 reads CAIKSGLAQNTEAFF. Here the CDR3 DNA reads TGTGCCATCAAGAGCGGACTTGCACAGAACACTGAAGCTTTCTTT.